Below, 17 T cell receptor beta chains from the same sample are listed, as sequenced in a study of breast tumors, draining lymph nodes, adjacent tissues. Each CDR3 protein gets one entry after TCRdb re-called the multiplex PCR reads with MiXCR. The table has approximately 250,000 distinct CDR3 sequences, nearly 35% seen once. Breast cancer patients provided tissue from their axillary draining lymph nodes. The sample comprised axillary lymph node tissue. The receptors come from a female donor with breast cancer. Some clones in this sample may be carry-over from other donors' samples.

The table lists this clonotype with many counts. The gene calls are TRBV12-3 or TRBV12-4 and TRBJ2-1; no firm D call. Trimming left V 1 base short and J 6 bases short, with 7 bases between. The CDR3 is made up of 13 amino acids. The CDR3 loop reads CASSLEVSNEQFF. CDR3 DNA sequence: TGTGCCAGCAGTTTAGAGGTATCCAATGAGCAGTTCTTC.

The chain uses TRBV7-9 and TRBJ1-3; TRBD1 aligns across 7 bases. The CDR3 is 16 residues long. Germline CDR1 reads SEHNR; CDR2 reads FQNEAQ (reference sequence). Unmatched junction bases numbered 15, after V lost 5 bases and J lost 8 bases. The CDR3 nucleotides are TGTGCCAGCAGCACAACTCAGGGGGACTATGGCTACACCATATATTTT. It is translated as CASSTTQGDYGYTIYF.

The chain recombines TRBV2 with TRBJ1-1; tentatively, D is TRBD1 (6 bases). The germline CDR1 and CDR2 sequences are SNHLY and FYNNEI. V dropped 7 bases and J dropped 5 bases, with 14 bases sitting between them. The CDR3 length is 13 residues. CDR3 nucleotide sequence: TGTGCCAGCATGAACAGTGGGACAACTGAAGCTTTCTTT. Translated, it gives CASMNSGTTEAFF.

This clonotype showed up many times. The chain joins TRBV5-5 to TRBJ2-5; D possibly corresponds to TRBD1 (6 bases). V lost 3 bases, J lost 2 bases, and 11 bases lay in between. This CDR3 contains 14 residues. Germline V gene data show CDR1 as SGHKS and CDR2 as YYEKEE (reference sequence). The CDR3 DNA follows: TGTGCCAGCAGCTCAGGGACACTTCAAGAGACCCAGTACTTC. Its translation is CASSSGTLQETQYF.

This clonotype has ten or more counts. The DNA for the CDR3 is TGCGCCAGCAGCAACGACAGGGGCTCCTATAATTCACCCCTCCACTTT. Amino acid sequence: CASSNDRGSYNSPLHF. The chain joins TRBV4-1 to TRBJ1-6; 8 bases map to TRBD1. The CDR3 extends over 16 amino acids. V lost 5 bases, J lost 0 bases, and 3 bases stayed unmatched. The germline V gene has CDR1 MGHRA and CDR2 YSYEKL.

V and J are TRBV20-1 and TRBJ1-3; D is ambiguous. Trimming stripped 5 bases from V and 4 bases from J, with 15 bases between. Germline V CDR1 and CDR2: DFQATT, SNEGSKA (reference sequence). This CDR3 spans 14 amino acids. This chain's CDR3 is CSAGYRRPGNTIYF. CDR3 DNA: TGCAGTGCTGGATACCGGCGGCCAGGAAACACCATATATTTT.

In the case of this clonotype: In this CDR3 the conserved last residue, phenylalanine or tryptophan, is missing, so a read error is likely. The J gene is TRBJ2-3, the V gene TRBV7-2; D gene uncertain. From germline, CDR1 is SGHTA and CDR2 FQGNSA. Trimming took 0 bases from V and 1 from J, leaving 5 bases between them. This CDR3 spans 14 amino acids. The CDR3 loop is CASSLAGRTDTQYL. CDR3 sequence (DNA): TGTGCCAGCAGCTTAGCGGGTCGCACAGATACGCAGTATCTT.

The chain employs TRBV15 and TRBJ1-5; D gene uncertain. The CDR3 spans 14 residues. Germline-derived CDR1 and CDR2 are LNHNV and YYDKDF (reference sequence). With 3 bases removed from V and 7 bases from J, the gap between germline ends came to 13 bases. The CDR3 coding sequence is TGTGCCACCAGCAGCCAAGAGTGGGGACAGCCCCAGCATTTT. Its translation: CATSSQEWGQPQHF.

As regards this clonotype: This clone may be a read error of a much larger clone one base away. The chain combines TRBV30 with TRBJ2-2; D ambiguous. This CDR3 region has 11 residues. Germline values: CDR1 GTSNPN, CDR2 SVGIG (reference sequence). The CDR3 DNA is TGTGCCTGGGGTAACATCGGGGAGCTGTTTTTT. It is translated as CAWGNIGELFF.

V usage is TRBV19 and J usage is TRBJ2-7; the match to TRBD1 covers 7 bases. Unmatched junction bases numbered 10, after V lost 8 bases and J lost 3 bases. Germline V gene lookup returns CDR1 LNHDA and CDR2 SQIVND (reference sequence). This CDR3 region has 14 residues. The CDR3 protein is CASWEERQGYEQYF. Here the CDR3 DNA reads TGTGCCAGTTGGGAAGAGAGACAGGGCTACGAGCAGTACTTC.

V usage is TRBV5-1 and J usage is TRBJ2-1; TRBD2 aligns across 8 bases. Trimming took 0 bases from V and 3 from J; bases not matched to a gene: 8. Germline V gives CDR1 SGHRS, CDR2 YFSETQ. CDR3 length: 17 residues. The CDR3 is CASSLASGGSVYNEQFF. The CDR3 DNA reads TGCGCCAGCAGCTTGGCCTCGGGGGGGAGCGTCTACAATGAGCAGTTCTTC.

This clonotype was observed at least ten times. The V call is TRBV4-1, the J call TRBJ2-1, with D perhaps matching TRBD2 (6 bases). V lost 4 bases and J 9 bases, leaving 13 bases between the germline ends. The CDR3 runs 13 residues. Germline V CDR1 and CDR2: MGHRA, YSYEKL. CDR3 residues: CASSPLLATEQFF. In nucleotides, the CDR3 is TGCGCCAGCAGCCCATTGCTAGCGACTGAGCAGTTCTTC.

This clonotype was recorded many times. This sequence joins TRBV2 and TRBJ2-1, with 11 bases aligning to TRBD2. CDR3 length equals 14 residues. V shed 4 bases, J shed 6 bases, and the junction held 2 bases outside the gene matches. CDR1 is SNHLY, CDR2 FYNNEI, per germline. The CDR3, as DNA: TGTGCCAGCAGTGCCACTAGCGGGAGCAATGAGCAGTTCTTC. Translated: CASSATSGSNEQFF.

This clonotype was counted many times. This rearrangement joins TRBV12-3 or TRBV12-4 to TRBJ2-7; D might be TRBD1 or TRBD2, each matching 6 bases. The CDR3 sequence is 14 residues long. V lost 5 bases, J lost 3 bases, and 14 bases lay in between. CDR3 amino acids: CASSRGGQYYEQYF. CDR3 sequence (DNA): TGTGCCAGCAGTAGAGGGGGGCAGTACTACGAGCAGTACTTC.

The rearrangement links TRBV5-4 to TRBJ2-1; D is undetermined. Trimming removed 0 bases at V and 6 bases at J, with 13 bases between. There are 15 residues in the CDR3. Germline lookup yields CDR1 SGHNT and CDR2 YYREEE (reference sequence). In nucleotides, the CDR3 is TGTGCCAGCAGCTTGGACAGCAGACGAATCAATGAGCAGTTCTTC. Its protein is CASSLDSRRINEQFF.

This clonotype was seen ten or more times. The genes are TRBV5-1 and TRBJ2-1; D gene ambiguous. The ends were cut back, 0 bases at V and 1 base at J, with 8 bases in the middle. The CDR3 covers 15 residues. Germline V lookup: CDR1 SGHRS, CDR2 YFSETQ. CDR3 bases: TGCGCCAGCAGCTTGGGTTCTACTTCCTACAATGAGCAGTTCTTC. Encoded protein: CASSLGSTSYNEQFF.

This clonotype was observed many times. This chain joins TRBV12-5 and TRBJ1-2, with D tentatively TRBD1 (6 bases). Trimming removed 2 bases at V and 8 bases at J, with 9 bases between. Germline V CDR1 and CDR2: LGHNT, FRNRAP. The CDR3 sequence is 12 residues long. CDR3 in amino acids: CASGLTGSGYTF. The CDR3 nucleotides read TGTGCTAGTGGTTTGACAGGGAGCGGCTACACCTTC.